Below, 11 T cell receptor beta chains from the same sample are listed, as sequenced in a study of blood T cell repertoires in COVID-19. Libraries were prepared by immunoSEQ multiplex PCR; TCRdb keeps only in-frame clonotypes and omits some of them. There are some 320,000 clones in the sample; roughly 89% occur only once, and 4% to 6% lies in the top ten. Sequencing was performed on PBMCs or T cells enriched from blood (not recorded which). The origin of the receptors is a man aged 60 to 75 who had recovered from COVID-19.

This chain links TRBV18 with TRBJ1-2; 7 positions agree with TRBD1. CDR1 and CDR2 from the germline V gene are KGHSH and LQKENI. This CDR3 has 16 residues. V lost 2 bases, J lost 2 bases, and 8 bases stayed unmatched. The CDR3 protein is CASSPNFGTANYGYTF. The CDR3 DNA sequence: TGTGCCAGCTCACCAAATTTTGGGACAGCCAACTATGGCTACACCTTC.

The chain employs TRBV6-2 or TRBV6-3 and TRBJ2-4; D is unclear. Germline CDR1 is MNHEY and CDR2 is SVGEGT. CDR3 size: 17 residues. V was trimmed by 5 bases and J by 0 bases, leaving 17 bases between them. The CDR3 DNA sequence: TGTGCCAGCAGTACTGCCCAACCCGTACTAGCCAAAAACATTCAGTACTTC. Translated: CASSTAQPVLAKNIQYF.

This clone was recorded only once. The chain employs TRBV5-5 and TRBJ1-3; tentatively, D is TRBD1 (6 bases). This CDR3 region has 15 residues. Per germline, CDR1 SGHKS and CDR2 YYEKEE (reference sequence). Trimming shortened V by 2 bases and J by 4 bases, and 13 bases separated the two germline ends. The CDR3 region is CASSFLQQGGNTIYF. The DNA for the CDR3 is TGTGCCAGCAGCTTCTTACAACAGGGAGGAAACACCATATATTTT. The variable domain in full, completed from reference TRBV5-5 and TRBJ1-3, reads DAGVTQSPTHLIKTRGQQVTLRCSPISGHKSVSWYQQVLGQGPQFIFQYYEKEERGRGNFPDRFSARQFPNYSSELNVNALLLGDSALYLCASSFLQQGGNTIYFGEGSWLTVV.

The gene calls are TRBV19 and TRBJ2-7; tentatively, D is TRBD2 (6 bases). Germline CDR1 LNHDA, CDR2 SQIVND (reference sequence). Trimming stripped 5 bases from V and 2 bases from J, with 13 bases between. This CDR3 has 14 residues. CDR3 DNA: TGTGCCAGTAGTCCTAGTAGACTAGCCTACGAGCAGTACTTC. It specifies CASSPSRLAYEQYF.

The CDR3 region is CASSSEPGNSQETQYF. DNA for the CDR3: TGTGCCAGCAGTTCCGAACCGGGTAACTCACAAGAGACCCAGTACTTC. V usage is TRBV6-5 and J usage is TRBJ2-5; D is undetermined. Germline assignment: CDR1 MNHEY and CDR2 SVGAGI. V shed 4 bases and J shed 2 bases, with 17 bases lying between them. The length of the CDR3 is 16 residues.

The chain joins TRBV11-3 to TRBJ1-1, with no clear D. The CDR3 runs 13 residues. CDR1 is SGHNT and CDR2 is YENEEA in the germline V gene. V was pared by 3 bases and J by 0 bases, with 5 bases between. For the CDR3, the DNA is TGTGCCAGCAGCTTGCGGATGAACACTGAAGCTTTCTTT. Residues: CASSLRMNTEAFF. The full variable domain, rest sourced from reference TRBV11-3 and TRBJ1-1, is EAGVVQSPRYKIIEKKQPVAFWCNPISGHNTLYWYLQNLGQGPELLIRYENEEAVDDSQLPKDRFSAERLKGVDSTLKIQPAELGDSAVYLCASSLRMNTEAFFGQGTRLTVV.

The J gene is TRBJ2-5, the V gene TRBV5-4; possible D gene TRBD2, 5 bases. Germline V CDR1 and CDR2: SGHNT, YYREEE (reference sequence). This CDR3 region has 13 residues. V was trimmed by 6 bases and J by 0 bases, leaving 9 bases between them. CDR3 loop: CASNRDNQETQYF. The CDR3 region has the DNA TGTGCCAGCAATCGGGATAACCAAGAGACCCAGTACTTC.

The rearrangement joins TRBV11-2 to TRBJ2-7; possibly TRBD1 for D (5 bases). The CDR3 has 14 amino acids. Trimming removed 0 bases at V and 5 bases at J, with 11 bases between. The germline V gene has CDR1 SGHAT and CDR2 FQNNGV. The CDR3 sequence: CASSLDLGHHEQYF. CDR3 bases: TGTGCCAGCAGCTTAGATTTGGGGCACCACGAGCAGTACTTC. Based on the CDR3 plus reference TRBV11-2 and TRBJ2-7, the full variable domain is EAGVAQSPRYKIIEKRQSVAFWCNPISGHATLYWYQQILGQGPKLLIQFQNNGVVDDSQLPKDRFSAERLKGVDSTLKIQPAKLEDSAVYLCASSLDLGHHEQYFGPGTRLTVT.

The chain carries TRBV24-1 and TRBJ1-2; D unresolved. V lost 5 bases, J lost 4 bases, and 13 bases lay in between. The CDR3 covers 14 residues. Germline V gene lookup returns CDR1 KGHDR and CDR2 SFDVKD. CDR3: CATSAHDGSYGYTF. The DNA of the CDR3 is TGTGCCACCAGTGCCCATGACGGGTCCTATGGCTACACCTTC.

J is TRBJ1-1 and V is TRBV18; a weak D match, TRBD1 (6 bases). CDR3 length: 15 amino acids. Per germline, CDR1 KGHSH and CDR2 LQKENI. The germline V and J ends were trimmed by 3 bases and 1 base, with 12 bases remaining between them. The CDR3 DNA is TGTGCCAGCTCACCTTCAGGGGTAGCGAACACTGAAGCTTTCTTT. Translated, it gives CASSPSGVANTEAFF.

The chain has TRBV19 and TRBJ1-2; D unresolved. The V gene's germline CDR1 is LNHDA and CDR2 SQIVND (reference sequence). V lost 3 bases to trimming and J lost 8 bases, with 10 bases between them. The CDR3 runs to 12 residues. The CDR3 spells CASSIRREGYTF. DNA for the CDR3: TGTGCCAGTAGTATTCGGCGGGAGGGCTACACCTTC.